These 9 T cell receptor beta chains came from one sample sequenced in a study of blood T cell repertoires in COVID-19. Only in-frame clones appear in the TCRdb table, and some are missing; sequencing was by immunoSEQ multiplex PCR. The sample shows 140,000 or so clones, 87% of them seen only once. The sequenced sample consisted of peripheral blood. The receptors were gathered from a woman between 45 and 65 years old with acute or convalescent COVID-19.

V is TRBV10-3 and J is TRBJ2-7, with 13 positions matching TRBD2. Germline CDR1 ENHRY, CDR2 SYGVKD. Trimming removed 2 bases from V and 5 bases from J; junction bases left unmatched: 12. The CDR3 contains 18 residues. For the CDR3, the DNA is TGTGCCATCAGTGAGGCGACCGTGACTAGCGGGAGGTGGGACGAGCAGTACTTC. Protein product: CAISEATVTSGRWDEQYF.

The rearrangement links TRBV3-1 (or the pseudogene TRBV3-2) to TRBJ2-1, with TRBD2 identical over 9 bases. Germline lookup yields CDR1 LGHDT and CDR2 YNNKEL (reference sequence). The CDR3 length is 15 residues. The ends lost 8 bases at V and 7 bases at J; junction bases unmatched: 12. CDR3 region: CASGERGAPWNEQFF. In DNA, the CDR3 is TGTGCCAGCGGTGAGCGGGGGGCCCCCTGGAATGAGCAGTTCTTC.

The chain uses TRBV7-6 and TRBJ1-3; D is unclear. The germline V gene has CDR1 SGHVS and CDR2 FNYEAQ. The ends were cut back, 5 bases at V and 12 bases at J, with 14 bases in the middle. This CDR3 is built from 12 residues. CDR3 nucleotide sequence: TGTGCCAGCAGCCGCCTGGGCGGGAACATATATTTT. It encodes CASSRLGGNIYF.

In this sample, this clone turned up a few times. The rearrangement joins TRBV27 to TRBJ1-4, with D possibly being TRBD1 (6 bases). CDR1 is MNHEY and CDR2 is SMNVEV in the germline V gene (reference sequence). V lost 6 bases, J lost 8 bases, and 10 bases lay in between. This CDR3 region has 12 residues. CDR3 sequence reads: CASRAGEEKLFF. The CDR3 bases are TGTGCCAGCAGGGCAGGGGAGGAAAAACTGTTTTTT.

The CDR3 is CASSEDRGFSDTQYF. The DNA of the CDR3 is TGTGCCAGCAGTGAGGACAGGGGGTTTTCAGATACGCAGTATTTT. The V gene is TRBV2, the J gene TRBJ2-3; TRBD1 aligns across 10 bases. The CDR3 covers 15 residues. Germline V CDR1 and CDR2: SNHLY, FYNNEI. The V gene end was trimmed by 3 bases and the J gene end by 4 bases; junction bases not matched to a gene: 4. Together with reference TRBV2 and TRBJ2-3, the CDR3 gives the full variable domain: EPEVTQTPSHQVTQMGQEVILRCVPISNHLYFYWYRQILGQKVEFLVSFYNNEISEKSEIFDDQFSVERPDGSNFTLKIRSTKLEDSAMYFCASSEDRGFSDTQYFGPGTRLTVL.

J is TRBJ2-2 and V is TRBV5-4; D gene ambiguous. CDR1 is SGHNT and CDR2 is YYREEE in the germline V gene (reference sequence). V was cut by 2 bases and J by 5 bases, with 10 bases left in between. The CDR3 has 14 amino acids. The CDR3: CASSFMAATGELFF. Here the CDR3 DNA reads TGTGCCAGCAGCTTCATGGCGGCGACCGGGGAGCTGTTTTTT.

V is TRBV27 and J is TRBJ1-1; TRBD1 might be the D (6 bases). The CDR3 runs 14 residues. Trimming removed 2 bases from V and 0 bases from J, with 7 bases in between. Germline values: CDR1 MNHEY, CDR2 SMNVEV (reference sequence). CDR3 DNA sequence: TGTGCCAGCAGTTTAGACAGGATGAACACTGAAGCTTTCTTT. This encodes CASSLDRMNTEAFF.

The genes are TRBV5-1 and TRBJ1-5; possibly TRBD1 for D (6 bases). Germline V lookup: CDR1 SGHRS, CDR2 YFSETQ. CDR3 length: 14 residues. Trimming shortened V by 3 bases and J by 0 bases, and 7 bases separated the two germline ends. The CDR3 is CASSSGDSNQPQHF. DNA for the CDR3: TGCGCCAGCAGCTCAGGGGATAGCAATCAGCCCCAGCATTTT.

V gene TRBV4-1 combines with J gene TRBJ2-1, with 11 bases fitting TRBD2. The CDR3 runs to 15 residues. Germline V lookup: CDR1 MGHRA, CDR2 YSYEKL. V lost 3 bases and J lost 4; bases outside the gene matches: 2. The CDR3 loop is CASSQRTSGYNEQFF. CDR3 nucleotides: TGCGCCAGCAGCCAGCGGACTAGCGGGTACAATGAGCAGTTCTTC.